The 26 T cell receptor beta chains below come from one sample, sequenced in a study of Tregs in tolerant kidney transplant recipients (dated by TCRdb to about 2019). Libraries were prepared through the immunoSEQ multiplex PCR assay. This immuneACCESS table, as held by TCRdb, lists in-frame sequences with V and J called but not all clones. Of the missing ones, under half trace to an unresolved V gene in checked studies; the others have no known cause. For this sample there are 75,000 to 100,000 clones; under 95% appear just once. The top ten constitute around 1.6% of the sample. Transplants used related donors with nonmyeloablative bone marrow transplantation; mixed chimerism was transient in the human trials. Here the sequenced sample was CD4+ T cells from blood (PBMCs), taken 12 months after the transplant. The receptors derive from a human patient who received a combined kidney and bone marrow transplant. Some T cells may have been brought in with the graft after a transplant.

The genes are TRBV5-5 and TRBJ2-2; possibly TRBD1 for D (6 bases). Germline values: CDR1 SGHKS, CDR2 YYEKEE (reference sequence). The CDR3 has 16 residues. Trimming left V 0 bases short and J 6 bases short, with 15 bases between. The CDR3 nucleotides are TGTGCCAGCAGCTTGGACCGGGACATTGTCGCCGGGGAGCTGTTTTTT. Translated: CASSLDRDIVAGELFF. The full variable domain, its missing parts supplied by reference TRBV5-5 and TRBJ2-2, is DAGVTQSPTHLIKTRGQQVTLRCSPISGHKSVSWYQQVLGQGPQFIFQYYEKEERGRGNFPDRFSARQFPNYSSELNVNALLLGDSALYLCASSLDRDIVAGELFFGEGSRLTVL.

The rearrangement joins TRBV7-2 to TRBJ1-2; TRBD1 agrees at 7 bases. From germline, CDR1 is SGHTA and CDR2 FQGNSA. V lost 4 bases to trimming and J lost 6 bases; unmatched junction nucleotides: 8. The length of the CDR3 is 14 residues. The chain's CDR3 is CASSWYRGTDGYTF. Here the CDR3 DNA reads TGTGCCAGCAGCTGGTACAGGGGAACCGATGGCTACACCTTC.

This clone was found once. The V and J genes are TRBV11-3 and TRBJ2-2; D is unresolved. Per germline, CDR1 SGHNT and CDR2 YENEEA. The CDR3 spans 12 residues. V lost 2 bases, J lost 7 bases, and 5 bases lay in between. The CDR3 DNA sequence: TGTGCCAGCAGCTTATCCCGCGGGGAGCTGTTTTTT. Protein: CASSLSRGELFF.

This clone showed up just once. CDR3 sequence (DNA): TGTGCCAGTAGCAATACAGGGGGCACTGAAGCTTTCTTT. Amino acid sequence: CASSNTGGTEAFF. This chain connects TRBV19 to TRBJ1-1; TRBD1 matches 8 bases. The trim removed 6 bases at V and 4 bases at J, leaving 4 bases unmatched. From germline, CDR1 is LNHDA and CDR2 SQIVND (reference sequence). The CDR3 is made up of 13 amino acids.

The count of this clone is one. The V gene is TRBV5-8, the J gene TRBJ2-3; 7 nucleotides align to TRBD2. CDR3 length equals 15 residues. Germline CDR1 and CDR2: SGHTS and YDEGEE. V shed 4 bases and J 1 base; nucleotides not matched to a gene: 6. The CDR3 is CASSAGGTRTDTQYF. In DNA, the CDR3 is TGTGCCAGCAGCGCCGGGGGGACCCGCACAGATACGCAGTATTTT.

The V call is TRBV18, the J call TRBJ2-7; no firm D call. From germline, CDR1 is KGHSH and CDR2 LQKENI. With 1 base removed from V and 4 bases from J, the gap between germline ends came to 8 bases. This CDR3 comprises 13 residues. This CDR3 reads CASSPLPGYEQYF. As DNA, the CDR3 is TGTGCCAGCTCACCACTCCCAGGTTACGAGCAGTACTTC.

The rearrangement uses TRBV6-5 and TRBJ1-1; D is uncertain. This CDR3 region has 14 residues. In germline, CDR1 is MNHEY, CDR2 SVGAGI. Trimming shortened V by 4 bases and J by 3 bases, and 12 bases separated the two germline ends. This CDR3 reads CASSSEYPHTEAFF. The CDR3 DNA reads TGTGCCAGCAGTTCTGAGTATCCGCACACTGAAGCTTTCTTT.

The J gene is TRBJ2-7, the V gene TRBV4-1; TRBD1 aligns across 8 bases. The ends lost 4 bases at V and 2 bases at J; junction bases unmatched: 7. Germline assignment: CDR1 MGHRA and CDR2 YSYEKL. CDR3 length equals 15 residues. The DNA for the CDR3 is TGCGCCAGCAGCCCCTACTGGGACAGGACCTACGAGCAGTACTTC. Translating gives CASSPYWDRTYEQYF.

This clone was seen only once. The DNA for the CDR3 is TGTGCCAGCGGTAGGACTAGCAGTTCAGATACGCAGTATTTT. Translating it yields CASGRTSSSDTQYF. The chain links TRBV7-8 to TRBJ2-3, with 8 nucleotides matching TRBD2. Germline V gives CDR1 SGHVS, CDR2 FQNEAQ. The V gene end was trimmed by 8 bases and the J gene end by 4 bases; junction bases not matched to a gene: 8. The CDR3 contains 14 residues.

The chain recombines TRBV5-3 with TRBJ2-7, with 10 nucleotides matching TRBD1. TRBV5-3 is an ORF, and what it does is uncertain. The CDR3 has 16 amino acids. The J segment lost 3 bases and the V segment lost 0 bases, leaving 6 bases of the junction unmatched. CDR3 amino acids: CARSLADRTGGYEQYF. The CDR3 region has the DNA TGTGCCAGAAGCTTGGCCGACAGGACAGGGGGCTACGAGCAGTACTTC.

The chain recombines TRBV7-2 with TRBJ2-7; no firm D call. The ends were cut back, 1 base at V and 2 bases at J, with 9 bases in the middle. Germline V gene data show CDR1 as SGHTA and CDR2 as FQGNSA. The CDR3 is made up of 14 amino acids. DNA for the CDR3: TGTGCCAGCAGCTTAGGTGTCTTCCCCTACGAGCAGTACTTC. Translating it yields CASSLGVFPYEQYF.

This chain joins TRBV18 and TRBJ1-5, with a weak D call TRBD1 (6 bases). Germline V gene data show CDR1 as KGHSH and CDR2 as LQKENI. V gave up 1 base and J gave up 2 bases, with 12 bases separating them. The CDR3 consists of 16 residues. Here the CDR3 DNA reads TGTGCCAGCTCACCACAAGGGGGAGGGGGCAATCAGCCCCAGCATTTT. Protein sequence: CASSPQGGGGNQPQHF.

This chain joins TRBV4-1 and TRBJ1-2, with D maybe TRBD1 (5 bases). CDR1 is MGHRA, CDR2 YSYEKL, per germline. Trimming pared 0 bases from V and 2 bases from J, leaving 7 bases between. The CDR3 sequence is 14 residues long. The CDR3 bases are TGCGCCAGCAGCCAAGAAAGGGGAAACTATGGCTACACCTTC. It is translated as CASSQERGNYGYTF.

This rearrangement joins TRBV19 to TRBJ2-1; 10 bases map to TRBD1. With V trimmed by 6 bases and J by 9 bases, 11 bases remained unmatched. Germline V gives CDR1 LNHDA, CDR2 SQIVND (reference sequence). The CDR3 length is 15 residues. The CDR3 here is CASSRGGTGVSEQFF. The CDR3 DNA sequence: TGTGCCAGTAGCCGGGGGGGGACAGGGGTAAGTGAGCAGTTCTTC.

The V call is TRBV2, the J call TRBJ2-3, with TRBD2 matching 8 bases. The germline gives CDR1 SNHLY, CDR2 FYNNEI. The CDR3 is 12 amino acids. Trimming cost V 6 bases and J 10 bases; bases outside gene matches: 6. CDR3 DNA: TGTGCCAGCAGCGTAACTAGCGGACCGCAGTATTTT. This encodes CASSVTSGPQYF.

The V call is TRBV19, the J call TRBJ1-1; 10 nucleotides align to TRBD1. Germline CDR1 is LNHDA and CDR2 is SQIVND (reference sequence). V lost 6 bases and J lost 3; bases outside the gene matches: 4. CDR3 length: 14 amino acids. CDR3 region: CASRRQGAHTEAFF. The CDR3 coding sequence is TGTGCCAGTAGGAGACAGGGGGCCCACACTGAAGCTTTCTTT.

The chain recombines TRBV11-3 with TRBJ2-5; 11 nucleotides match TRBD2. Judging by the DNA end, TRBJ2-7 fits better; the J call may be wrong. Germline V gene lookup returns CDR1 SGHNT and CDR2 YENEEA. This CDR3 comprises 18 residues. CDR3 sequence: CASSLIGLAGGHSYEQYF. The DNA for the CDR3 is TGTGCCAGCAGCTTAATTGGTCTAGCGGGAGGCCACTCCTACGAGCAGTACTTC.

CDR3 nucleotides: TGTGCCGGCGGCGTCGGTGCACGGGGATCACCCCTCCACTTT. It is translated as CAGGVGARGSPLHF. The V gene is TRBV7-9, the J gene TRBJ1-6, with no clear D. Per germline, CDR1 SEHNR and CDR2 FQNEAQ (reference sequence). This CDR3 has 14 residues. Trimming removed 11 bases at V and 10 bases at J, with 21 bases between.

This rearrangement joins TRBV5-8 to TRBJ2-1, with 7 bases aligning to TRBD2. The CDR3 extends over 16 amino acids. Trimming at V came to 1 base and at J to 2 bases, leaving 6 bases not matched to a gene. Germline values: CDR1 SGHTS, CDR2 YDEGEE. CDR3 nucleotide sequence: TGTGCCAGCAGCTTGTTGGCTAGCGGAGCCTACAATGAGCAGTTCTTC. This translates into CASSLLASGAYNEQFF.

The chain joins TRBV5-1 to TRBJ2-5, with 8 positions matching TRBD2. Trimming at V came to 4 bases and at J to 2 bases, leaving 16 bases not matched to a gene. The germline gives CDR1 SGHRS, CDR2 YFSETQ. The CDR3 runs to 18 residues. CDR3 DNA sequence: TGCGCCAGCAGCATCTCCCACCTGATAACTAGCGGACAAGAGACCCAGTACTTC. This encodes CASSISHLITSGQETQYF.

The gene calls are TRBV23-1 and TRBJ2-7; the match to TRBD2 covers 9 bases. TRBV23-1 qualifies as an ORF whose function is uncertain. V dropped 4 bases and J dropped 4; count of bases not matched to a gene: 11. The CDR3 is 16 residues long. The CDR3 reads CASSRGGASGEYEQYF. In nucleotides, the CDR3 is TGCGCCAGCAGTCGGGGGGGGGCTAGCGGGGAGTACGAGCAGTACTTC.

This clone occurred once. The J gene is TRBJ2-3, the V gene TRBV10-3, with D maybe TRBD2 (5 bases). CDR1 and CDR2 from the germline V gene are ENHRY and SYGVKD. This CDR3 contains 16 residues. With 2 bases removed from V and 3 bases from J, the gap between germline ends came to 15 bases. The CDR3 loop reads CAISEIERLITDTQYF. CDR3 in DNA: TGTGCCATCAGTGAGATCGAGCGACTAATTACAGATACGCAGTATTTT.

The chain joins TRBV7-3 to TRBJ2-7; D is unresolved. The length of the CDR3 is 14 residues. Germline CDR1 reads SGHTA; CDR2 reads FQGTGA. Trimming left V 5 bases short and J 2 bases short, with 13 bases between. DNA of the CDR3: TGTGCCAGCAGCCCAGAACCGGGTCCCTACGAGCAGTACTTC. Translated, it gives CASSPEPGPYEQYF.

The chain carries TRBV11-1 and TRBJ2-5, with D possibly being TRBD2 (5 bases). CDR3 length: 15 amino acids. V lost 2 bases and J 1 base, leaving 11 bases between the germline ends. CDR1 is SGHAT, CDR2 FQDESV, per germline (reference sequence). The CDR3 DNA reads as TGTGCCAGCAGCTTACCCGGGGAGTTCCAAGAGACCCAGTACTTC. It translates to CASSLPGEFQETQYF. The full variable domain, with the rest looked up from reference TRBV11-1 and TRBJ2-5, is EAEVAQSPRYKITEKSQAVAFWCDPISGHATLYWYRQILGQGPELLVQFQDESVVDDSQLPKDRFSAERLKGVDSTLKIQPAELGDSAMYLCASSLPGEFQETQYFGPGTRLLVL.

The chain links TRBV9 to TRBJ2-1, with 7 bases identical to TRBD2. The V gene's germline CDR1 is SGDLS and CDR2 YYNGEE. Germline trimming cut 6 bases from V and 4 bases from J; bases unmatched to any gene: 13. This CDR3 has 16 residues. DNA of the CDR3: TGTGCCAGCACTCCAGTTTTAGCGGGTGGGTACAATGAGCAGTTCTTC. As protein: CASTPVLAGGYNEQFF.

V is TRBV7-2 and J is TRBJ2-7; D is ambiguous. Between the trimmed V and J ends, which lost 5 bases and 1 base, there was a span of 15 bases. Germline assignment: CDR1 SGHTA and CDR2 FQGNSA. The CDR3 runs 15 residues. The CDR3 reads CASSRRVESSYEQYF. CDR3 bases: TGTGCCAGCAGCCGAAGAGTAGAAAGTTCCTACGAGCAGTACTTC. The complete variable domain, with remaining parts taken from reference TRBV7-2 and TRBJ2-7, reads GAGVSQSPSNKVTEKGKDVELRCDPISGHTALYWYRQSLGQGLEFLIYFQGNSAPDKSGLPSDRFSAERTGGSVSTLTIQRTQQEDSAVYLCASSRRVESSYEQYFGPGTRLTVT.